The rows below give T cell receptor beta chains drawn from one sample of a study of T cell changes during pregnancy in multiple sclerosis. The protocol was immunoSEQ multiplex PCR, while the TCRdb copy is restricted to in-frame clones and leaves out a portion. The sample lists 40,000 to 45,000 clones; more than 90% were seen once. The sample was CD8+ T cells from peripheral blood mononuclear cells, taken in the third trimester of pregnancy. The receptors were sampled from a female donor with multiple sclerosis, enrolled in a pregnancy study. Both conserved end residues are part of each CDR3. Fields, in order: clone size, J gene, V gene, CDR3 length, D gene, CDR3 protein, CDR3 DNA. The D gene is left open where the match is weak. The size entry is marked missing in some rows and otherwise reads once, few, many or a size class.

-,TRBJ2-1,TRBV7-9,15,TRBD1,CASSFAGGYHNEQFF,TGTGCCAGCAGCTTCGCAGGGGGCTACCACAATGAGCAGTTCTTC
-,TRBJ2-1,TRBV9,15,TRBD2,CASSPTSGRRNEQFF,TGTGCCAGCAGCCCAACTAGCGGGAGAAGGAATGAGCAGTTCTTC
-,TRBJ2-5,TRBV27,14,-,CASSQTGDQETQYF,TGTGCCAGCAGTCAGACAGGAGATCAAGAGACCCAGTACTTC
-,TRBJ2-1,TRBV19,15,TRBD2,CRGLAGSCSYNEQFF,TGCCGGGGGCTAGCGGGTTCCTGCTCCTACAATGAGCAGTTCTTC
-,TRBJ2-2,TRBV4-3,14,-,CASSLNTNTGELFF,TGCGCCAGCAGCCTCAACACGAACACCGGGGAGCTGTTTTTT
-,TRBJ2-1,TRBV30,16,TRBD2,CAGRTRTSGRGNEQFF,TGTGCCGGGCGCACGAGGACTAGCGGGAGGGGCAATGAGCAGTTCTTC
-,TRBJ2-7,TRBV6-5,14,-,CASSYGLGHYEQYF,TGTGCCAGCAGTTACGGCCTAGGCCACTACGAGCAGTACTTC
-,TRBJ2-6,TRBV7-6,18,TRBD2,CASSQGLAGGAGANVLTF,TGTGCCAGCAGCCAGGGACTAGCGGGGGGAGCTGGGGCCAACGTCCTGACTTTC
-,TRBJ1-1,TRBV27,16,-,CASSLSPGTMNTEAFF,TGTGCCAGCAGTTTATCCCCAGGGACTATGAACACTGAAGCTTTCTTT
-,TRBJ2-2,TRBV7-3,13,-,CASSPGLGGELFF,TGTGCCAGCAGCCCAGGGTTGGGCGGGGAGCTGTTTTTT
-,TRBJ1-2,TRBV10-3,14,-,CAISESGQRYGYTF,TGTGCCATCAGTGAGTCAGGACAGAGATATGGCTACACCTTC
-,TRBJ1-2,TRBV9,13,-,CASGGRVRNGYTF,TGTGCCAGCGGGGGCAGGGTGAGGAATGGCTACACCTTC
once,TRBJ2-2,TRBV9,16,-,CASSPSWGRNTGELFF,TGTGCCAGCAGCCCGAGTTGGGGGCGGAACACCGGGGAGCTGTTTTTT
-,TRBJ1-6,TRBV4-1,16,TRBD1,CASSQEPGQPNSPLHF,TGCGCCAGCAGCCAAGAGCCGGGACAGCCGAATTCACCCCTCCACTTT
-,TRBJ2-1,TRBV10-3,17,TRBD1,CAISELPGQTTDNEQFF,TGTGCCATCAGTGAGCTTCCGGGACAGACGACCGACAATGAGCAGTTCTTC
-,TRBJ2-3,TRBV9,15,TRBD2,CASSVGAGGTDTQYF,TGTGCCAGCAGCGTAGGAGCGGGGGGCACAGATACGCAGTATTTT
-,TRBJ1-2,TRBV25-1,18,-,CASSDRQAQLGANYGYTF,TGTGCCAGCAGTGATCGACAGGCCCAATTAGGAGCTAACTATGGCTACACCTTC
-,TRBJ2-1,TRBV30,16,TRBD2,CAWREWGGGVYNEQFF,TGTGCCTGGAGAGAATGGGGCGGGGGAGTCTACAATGAGCAGTTCTTC
-,TRBJ2-1,TRBV28,14,-,CASTGEGGYNEQFF,TGTGCCAGCACAGGGGAGGGGGGCTACAATGAGCAGTTCTTC
once,TRBJ2-5,TRBV4-3,16,TRBD2,CASSHGGLADQETQYF,TGCGCCAGCAGCCACGGGGGACTAGCGGACCAAGAGACCCAGTACTTC
-,TRBJ1-3,TRBV13,18,-,CASSATGGGDSSGNTIYF,TGTGCCAGCAGCGCTACTGGAGGAGGGGATAGCTCTGGAAACACCATATATTTT
-,TRBJ2-5,TRBV4-1,15,-,CASSLLEGDGETQYF,TGCGCCAGCAGCCTCCTCGAGGGGGACGGAGAGACCCAGTACTTC
-,TRBJ2-1,TRBV27,14,-,CASRLIQGAGEQFF,TGTGCCAGCAGACTTATACAGGGAGCCGGTGAGCAGTTCTTC
-,TRBJ1-2,TRBV27,18,TRBD1,CASSSTWDRQKPGYGYTF,TGTGCCAGCAGTTCGACCTGGGACAGGCAAAAACCAGGCTATGGCTACACCTTC
-,TRBJ2-1,TRBV28,15,-,CASSFGGLFGDEQFF,TGTGCCAGCAGTTTTGGGGGACTGTTTGGTGATGAGCAGTTCTTC
-,TRBJ2-1,TRBV7-6,13,-,CASSLGGPNEQFF,TGTGCCAGCAGCTTAGGTGGGCCCAATGAGCAGTTCTTC
-,TRBJ1-5,TRBV13,16,-,CASSLSGEGGHQPQHF,TGTGCCAGCAGCTTGTCTGGCGAGGGCGGGCATCAGCCCCAGCATTTT
-,TRBJ1-1,TRBV7-9,14,-,CASSLPRGNTEAFF,TGTGCCAGCAGCCTCCCTCGGGGTAACACTGAAGCTTTCTTT
-,TRBJ2-1,TRBV28,15,TRBD2,CASSVAGGDYNEQFF,TGTGCCAGCAGTGTAGCGGGAGGCGACTACAATGAGCAGTTCTTC
-,TRBJ2-5,TRBV10-3,13,-,CAISVPGAETQYF,TGTGCCATCAGTGTCCCAGGGGCCGAGACCCAGTACTTC
-,TRBJ2-7,TRBV19,15,TRBD1,CASSLVGQGGHEQYF,TGTGCCAGTAGCCTCGTCGGACAGGGGGGCCACGAGCAGTACTTC
-,TRBJ2-7,TRBV25-1,12,-,CASSETGSGTYF,TGTGCCAGCAGTGAAACAGGGTCGGGTACGTACTTC
-,TRBJ2-5,TRBV7-9,14,TRBD2,CASSTQPGGETQYF,TGTGCCAGCAGCACCCAGCCCGGGGGGGAGACCCAGTACTTC
-,TRBJ2-7,TRBV6-5,15,-,CASSYGGGVSYEQYF,TGTGCCAGCAGTTACGGCGGGGGCGTCTCCTACGAGCAGTACTTC
-,TRBJ2-1,TRBV9,17,-,CASSPTWGPSSYNEQFF,TGTGCCAGCAGCCCAACGTGGGGGCCGAGCTCCTACAATGAGCAGTTCTTC
-,TRBJ1-6,TRBV27,16,TRBD1,CASSLAGTGSNSPLHF,TGTGCCAGCAGTTTAGCAGGGACAGGGTCCAATTCACCCCTCCACTTT
-,TRBJ2-3,TRBV7-2,17,TRBD2,CASSSLTSGGPLDTQYF,TGTGCCAGCAGCTCCTTAACTAGCGGGGGCCCTCTTGATACGCAGTATTTT
-,TRBJ2-7,TRBV6-1,15,TRBD2,CASTDGLAGDYEQYF,TGTGCCAGCACCGACGGGCTAGCGGGGGATTACGAGCAGTACTTC
-,TRBJ2-3,TRBV6-4,16,TRBD2,CASSDGTSGGADTQYF,TGTGCCAGCAGTGACGGGACTAGCGGGGGGGCAGATACGCAGTATTTT
once,TRBJ1-2,TRBV5-4,15,TRBD1,CASSSGQGVSSGYTF,TGTGCCAGCAGCTCAGGACAGGGAGTTAGTTCGGGCTACACCTTC
-,TRBJ1-4,TRBV28,14,TRBD1,CASSLTGGDEKLFF,TGTGCCAGCAGCCTCACAGGGGGCGATGAAAAACTGTTTTTT
-,TRBJ2-7,TRBV5-4,13,-,CASSLASYDEQYF,TGTGCCAGCAGCTTGGCCTCCTATGACGAGCAGTACTTC
medium-sized,TRBJ1-6,TRBV5-5,15,-,CASSLAAEVYSPLHF,TGTGCCAGCAGCTTGGCCGCGGAGGTTTATTCACCCCTCCACTTT
-,TRBJ2-3,TRBV28,17,TRBD2,CASSLLLAGGFTDTQYF,TGTGCCAGCAGTTTACTACTAGCGGGAGGGTTCACAGATACGCAGTATTTT
-,TRBJ1-2,TRBV14,13,-,CASSQDRRGGYTF,TGTGCCAGCAGCCAAGATCGTAGGGGAGGCTACACCTTC
-,TRBJ1-5,TRBV6-5,15,TRBD1,CASSSGQGHNQPQHF,TGTGCCAGCAGTTCGGGACAGGGACACAATCAGCCCCAGCATTTT
-,TRBJ2-7,TRBV10-3,15,TRBD2,CATRPTSGSSYEQYF,TGTGCCACCAGACCCACTAGCGGGAGCTCCTACGAGCAGTACTTC
-,TRBJ2-3,TRBV6-6,10,-,CASEEGTQYF,TGTGCCAGCGAAGAGGGTACGCAGTATTTT
-,TRBJ2-5,TRBV19,18,TRBD2,CASSPLTGLAGGFETQYF,TGTGCCAGTAGTCCCCTCACGGGGCTAGCGGGAGGTTTTGAGACCCAGTACTTC
-,TRBJ1-2,TRBV30,13,-,CAWSVQGIHGYTF,TGTGCCTGGAGTGTCCAGGGAATACATGGCTACACCTTC
once,TRBJ2-1,TRBV7-3,14,-,CASSLFGAAGEQFF,TGTGCCAGCAGCTTATTCGGGGCCGCGGGAGAGCAGTTCTTC
-,TRBJ2-7,TRBV4-1,16,TRBD1,CASSQDVGGFYYEQYF,TGCGCCAGCAGCCAAGATGTAGGGGGCTTTTACTACGAGCAGTACTTC